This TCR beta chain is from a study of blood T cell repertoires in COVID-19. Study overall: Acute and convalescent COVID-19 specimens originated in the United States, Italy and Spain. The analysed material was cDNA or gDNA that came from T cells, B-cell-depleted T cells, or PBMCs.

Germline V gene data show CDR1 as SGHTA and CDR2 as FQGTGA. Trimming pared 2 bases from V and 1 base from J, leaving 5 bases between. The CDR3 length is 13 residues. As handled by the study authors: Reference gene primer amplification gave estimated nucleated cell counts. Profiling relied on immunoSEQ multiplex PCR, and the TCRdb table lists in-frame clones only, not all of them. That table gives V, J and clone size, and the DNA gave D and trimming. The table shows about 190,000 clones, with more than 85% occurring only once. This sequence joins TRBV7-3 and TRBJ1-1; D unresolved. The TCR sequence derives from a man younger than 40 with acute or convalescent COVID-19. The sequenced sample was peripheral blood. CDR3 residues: CASSLDRNTEAFF. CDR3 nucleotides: TGTGCCAGCAGCTTAGATAGGAACACTGAAGCTTTCTTT. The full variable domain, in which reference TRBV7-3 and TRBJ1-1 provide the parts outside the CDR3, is GAGVSQTPSNKVTEKGKYVELRCDPISGHTALYWYRQSLGQGPEFLIYFQGTGAADDSGLPNDRFFAVRPEGSVSTLKIQRTERGDSAVYLCASSLDRNTEAFFGQGTRLTVV.